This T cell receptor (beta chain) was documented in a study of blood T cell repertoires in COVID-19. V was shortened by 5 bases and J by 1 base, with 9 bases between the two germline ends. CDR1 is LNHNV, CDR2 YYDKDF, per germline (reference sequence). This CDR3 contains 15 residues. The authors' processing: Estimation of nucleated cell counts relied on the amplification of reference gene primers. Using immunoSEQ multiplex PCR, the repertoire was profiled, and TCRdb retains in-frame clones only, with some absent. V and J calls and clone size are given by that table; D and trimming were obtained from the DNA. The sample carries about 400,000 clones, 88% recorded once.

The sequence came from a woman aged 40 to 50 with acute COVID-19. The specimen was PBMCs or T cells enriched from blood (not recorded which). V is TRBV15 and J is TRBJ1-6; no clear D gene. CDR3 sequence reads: CATSGGGSYNSPLHF. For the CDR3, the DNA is TGTGCCACCAGCGGCGGTGGGTCCTATAATTCACCCCTCCACTTT.